These 18 T cell receptor beta chains came from one sample sequenced in a study of blood T cell repertoires in COVID-19. Only in-frame clones appear in the TCRdb table, and some are missing; sequencing was by immunoSEQ multiplex PCR. Seen here are approximately 200,000 clones, under 90% observed once, and the top ten hold 5% to 6.5%. Specimen: peripheral blood. The receptors here all came from a woman in her sixties who had recovered from COVID-19.

V gene TRBV7-2 combines with J gene TRBJ2-2; weak D call: TRBD2 (6 bases). The CDR3 runs to 15 residues. Per germline, CDR1 SGHTA and CDR2 FQGNSA. V lost 5 bases to trimming and J lost 6 bases, with 16 bases between them. The CDR3 here is CASSAKTRRAGELFF. The DNA of the CDR3 is TGTGCCAGCAGCGCGAAGACTAGAAGGGCCGGGGAGCTGTTTTTT.

The gene calls are TRBV6-5 and TRBJ1-1; possible D gene TRBD1, 6 bases. V was clipped by 0 bases and J by 5 bases, with 13 bases between them. Per the germline V gene, CDR1 is MNHEY and CDR2 is SVGAGI. This CDR3 spans 15 amino acids. The chain's CDR3 is CASSYSIQGETEAFF. For the CDR3, the DNA is TGTGCCAGCAGTTACTCGATACAGGGCGAAACTGAAGCTTTCTTT.

The chain links TRBV10-3 to TRBJ1-3, with D unresolved. The V end was cut by 3 bases, the J end by 2 bases, with 8 bases between. This CDR3 has 14 residues. Germline V gene data show CDR1 as ENHRY and CDR2 as SYGVKD. CDR3 coding DNA: TGTGCCATCAGTGATAGATCGGCTGGAAACACCATATATTTT. This encodes CAISDRSAGNTIYF.

The chain uses TRBV15 and TRBJ2-3; 10 nucleotides agree with TRBD2. CDR3 length: 18 amino acids. Losses at the gene ends were 5 bases for V and 1 base for J; bases not matched to a gene: 12. Germline CDR1 is LNHNV and CDR2 is YYDKDF (reference sequence). CDR3 nucleotides: TGTGCCACCAGCGGCATAGCGGGGGGCAATGTCGGCACAGATACGCAGTATTTT. This encodes CATSGIAGGNVGTDTQYF.

This sequence joins TRBV6-5 and TRBJ2-7; 7 bases are a match to TRBD1. The CDR3 is made up of 14 amino acids. V shed 2 bases and J 6 bases; nucleotides not matched to a gene: 7. Germline CDR1 and CDR2: MNHEY and SVGAGI. The CDR3 sequence is CASSYLGQPGEQYF. The DNA of the CDR3 is TGTGCCAGCAGTTACCTGGGACAGCCGGGCGAGCAGTACTTC.

The J gene is TRBJ1-6, the V gene TRBV5-6; D not resolved. Trimming removed 4 bases from V and 9 bases from J, with 14 bases in between. CDR3 size: 14 residues. Germline assignment: CDR1 SGHDT and CDR2 YYEEEE. CDR3 in DNA: TGTGCCAGCAGCAATCCCGGTCCGGGTTCACCCCTCCACTTT. Translation gives CASSNPGPGSPLHF.

This chain joins TRBV3-1 (or the pseudogene TRBV3-2) and TRBJ1-4; D uncertain. The CDR3 loop spans 11 amino acids. CDR1 is LGHDT, CDR2 YNNKEL, per germline (reference sequence). Trimming stripped 5 bases from V and 6 bases from J, with 4 bases between. CDR3 residues: CASSSYEKLFF. CDR3 coding DNA: TGTGCCAGCAGCTCGTATGAAAAACTGTTTTTT.

Ten or more counts support this clone. J is TRBJ2-1 and V is TRBV9; 10 nucleotides match TRBD2. The germline V gene has CDR1 SGDLS and CDR2 YYNGEE. There are 16 residues in the CDR3. V was pared by 0 bases and J by 7 bases, with 7 bases of the junction left unmatched. The CDR3 spells CASSVGGAGGQNEQFF. In nucleotides, the CDR3 is TGTGCCAGCAGCGTAGGAGGAGCGGGGGGGCAGAATGAGCAGTTCTTC.

This chain uses TRBV5-6 with TRBJ2-5, with 8 nucleotides matching TRBD2. Germline V gives CDR1 SGHDT, CDR2 YYEEEE. The V gene end was trimmed by 2 bases and the J gene end by 5 bases; junction bases not matched to a gene: 5. The CDR3 totals 14 residues. The CDR3, as DNA: TGTGCCAGCAGCTTTGTTAGCGGGGAGGAGACCCAGTACTTC. Translating gives CASSFVSGEETQYF.

V gene TRBV5-1 combines with J gene TRBJ2-3; 11 bases are a match to TRBD2. With V trimmed by 3 bases and J by 4 bases, 4 bases remained unmatched. CDR1 and CDR2 from the germline V gene are SGHRS and YFSETQ. The CDR3 runs to 15 residues. CDR3 DNA sequence: TGCGCCAGCAGCTCACTAGCGGGGGAATCAGATACGCAGTATTTT. As protein: CASSSLAGESDTQYF. Complete variable domain (other parts from reference TRBV5-1 and TRBJ2-3): KAGVTQTPRYLIKTRGQQVTLSCSPISGHRSVSWYQQTPGQGLQFLFEYFSETQRNKGNFPGRFSGRQFSNSRSEMNVSTLELGDSALYLCASSSLAGESDTQYFGPGTRLTVL.

This sequence joins TRBV15 and TRBJ1-2; 7 positions agree with TRBD1. Germline loops: CDR1 LNHNV, CDR2 YYDKDF (reference sequence). V lost 3 bases, J lost 8 bases, and 9 bases stayed unmatched. This CDR3 comprises 14 residues. The CDR3 loop reads CATSSGGQLGGYTF. CDR3 in DNA: TGTGCCACCAGCAGTGGGGGACAGTTGGGCGGCTACACCTTC.

The chain is built from TRBV6-2 or TRBV6-3 and TRBJ2-4; D possibly corresponds to TRBD2 (6 bases). Per the germline V gene, CDR1 is MNHEY and CDR2 is SVGEGT. CDR3 length equals 14 residues. V gave up 2 bases and J gave up 9 bases, with 14 bases separating them. CDR3 nucleotide sequence: TGTGCCAGCAGTTACCTCGGGGGAGTGGGCATTCAGTACTTC. Its translation is CASSYLGGVGIQYF.

This clone was picked up one time. V and J are TRBV30 and TRBJ2-3, with 10 positions matching TRBD2. The CDR3 has 14 residues. Germline CDR1 is GTSNPN and CDR2 is SVGIG (reference sequence). J was trimmed by 4 bases and V by 5 bases; bases with no gene match: 6. The CDR3 nucleotides read TGTGCCTGGTCAAGCGGGGGGGCCGCAGATACGCAGTATTTT. Protein: CAWSSGGAADTQYF.

The chain couples TRBV19 to TRBJ1-1, with 7 nucleotides matching TRBD1. The CDR3 totals 15 residues. The germline CDR1 and CDR2 sequences are LNHDA and SQIVND (reference sequence). The ends lost 1 base at V and 4 bases at J; junction bases unmatched: 6. CDR3 sequence reads: CASSIADRAGTEAFF. CDR3 in DNA: TGTGCCAGTAGTATAGCTGACAGGGCGGGCACTGAAGCTTTCTTT.

The genes are TRBV4-1 and TRBJ2-6, with TRBD2 as a possible D gene (6 bases). The CDR3 runs 17 residues. V was cut by 4 bases and J by 2 bases, with 15 bases left in between. Germline V gene data show CDR1 as MGHRA and CDR2 as YSYEKL. The DNA of the CDR3 is TGCGCCAGCAGCCGGGAAGGGTGGAGGGCTGGGGCCAACGTCCTGACTTTC. It encodes CASSREGWRAGANVLTF.

The CDR3 bases are TGTGCCAGCAGTTACTACACAGGGGTCGGGCAGCCCCAGCATTTT. Translation gives CASSYYTGVGQPQHF. The J gene is TRBJ1-5, the V gene TRBV6-2 or TRBV6-3; 7 positions agree with TRBD1. The CDR3 has 15 amino acids. Trimming took 1 base from V and 7 from J; bases not matched to a gene: 7. Germline assignment: CDR1 MNHEY and CDR2 SVGEGT.

The CDR3 DNA follows: TGTGCCAGCAGCCTAACTATCAATTCACCCCTCCACTTT. It specifies CASSLTINSPLHF. The chain links TRBV6-5 to TRBJ1-6; D gene uncertain. Germline V gives CDR1 MNHEY, CDR2 SVGAGI. Trimming pared 6 bases from V and 7 bases from J, leaving 10 bases between. The CDR3 contains 13 residues.

The chain recombines TRBV9 with TRBJ2-7; a possible D gene is TRBD2 (5 bases). Trimming removed 3 bases from V and 3 bases from J, with 10 bases in between. The CDR3 runs 13 residues. Per germline, CDR1 SGDLS and CDR2 YYNGEE. CDR3 amino acids: CASSGGSGYEQYF. CDR3 bases: TGTGCCAGCAGCGGCGGAAGCGGCTACGAGCAGTACTTC.